This T cell receptor beta chain originates from a study of blood T cell repertoires in COVID-19. Donors of Cohort 3 who recovered were those that had two negative PCRs, clearance, or symptom resolution. Germline CDR1 reads SGDLS; CDR2 reads YYNGEE. V was cut by 4 bases and J by 7 bases, with 9 bases left in between. The CDR3 is made up of 13 amino acids. Study processing details: Reference gene primer amplification in the assay estimated nucleated cell counts. TCRdb keeps only in-frame clones here, not all; method: immunoSEQ multiplex PCR. Clone size and the V and J calls come from that table; the DNA yielded D and trimming. The data show over 300,000 clones, approximately 90% seen once.

This TCR was recovered from a woman under 30 who had recovered from COVID-19. The sample taken for sequencing was PBMCs or T cells enriched from blood (not recorded which). The V call is TRBV9, the J call TRBJ1-6; D gene ambiguous. The CDR3 spells CASSPGGNSPLHF. Written as DNA, the CDR3 is TGTGCCAGCAGCCCAGGTGGAAATTCACCCCTCCACTTT.